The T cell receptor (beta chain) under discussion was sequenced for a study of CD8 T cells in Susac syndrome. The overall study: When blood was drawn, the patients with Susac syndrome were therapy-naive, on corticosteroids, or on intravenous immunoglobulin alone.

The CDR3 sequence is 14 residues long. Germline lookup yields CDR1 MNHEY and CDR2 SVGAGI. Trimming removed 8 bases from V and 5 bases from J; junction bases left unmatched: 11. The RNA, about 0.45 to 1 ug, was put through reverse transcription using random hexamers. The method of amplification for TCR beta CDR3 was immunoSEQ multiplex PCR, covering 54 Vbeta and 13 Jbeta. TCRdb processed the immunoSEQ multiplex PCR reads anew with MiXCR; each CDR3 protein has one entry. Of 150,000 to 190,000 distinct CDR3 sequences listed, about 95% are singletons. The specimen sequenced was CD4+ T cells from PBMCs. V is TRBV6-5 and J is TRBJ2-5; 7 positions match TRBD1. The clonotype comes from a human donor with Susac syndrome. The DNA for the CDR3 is TGTGCCAGCGGACAGACAGGGAAGGGTGAGACCCAGTACTTC. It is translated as CASGQTGKGETQYF.